Below, 4 T cell receptor beta chains from the same sample are listed, as sequenced in a study of blood T cell repertoires in COVID-19. Generated by immunoSEQ multiplex PCR, the TCRdb table keeps only in-frame clones and is missing some. The table lists around 150,000 clones, around four fifths of them singletons. The sample comprised peripheral blood. Receptor source: a human donor in a cohort sampled during active COVID-19.

The gene calls are TRBV7-2 and TRBJ2-7, with TRBD1 matching 11 bases. The CDR3 totals 17 residues. The germline CDR1 and CDR2 sequences are SGHTA and FQGNSA. V lost 1 base and J lost 6; bases outside the gene matches: 11. The CDR3 coding sequence is TGTGCCAGCAGCTTAGACGTGGGGGGACAGGGGGTGGTCGAGCAGTACTTC. It encodes CASSLDVGGQGVVEQYF.

The chain couples TRBV11-2 to TRBJ1-5; D gene ambiguous. Germline V gene data show CDR1 as SGHAT and CDR2 as FQNNGV. Between the trimmed V and J ends, which lost 5 bases and 0 bases, there was a span of 5 bases. This CDR3 contains 13 residues. The CDR3 region is CASSPVSNQPQHF. CDR3 sequence (DNA): TGTGCCAGCAGCCCGGTTAGCAATCAGCCCCAGCATTTT.

The chain is built from TRBV7-2 and TRBJ2-7; 10 bases map to TRBD2. Germline lookup yields CDR1 SGHTA and CDR2 FQGNSA. This CDR3 contains 15 residues. Losses at the gene ends were 2 bases for V and 0 bases for J; bases not matched to a gene: 1. The CDR3 is CASSLRTSGSYEQYF. In nucleotides, the CDR3 is TGTGCCAGCAGCTTACGGACTAGCGGCTCCTACGAGCAGTACTTC.

The CDR3 reads CASTRAGTSGLREQFF. CDR3 DNA: TGTGCCAGCACAAGGGCAGGGACTAGCGGCCTGAGGGAGCAGTTCTTC. The genes are TRBV28 and TRBJ2-1, with TRBD2 identical over 11 bases. Germline CDR1 and CDR2: MDHEN and SYDVKM. This CDR3 has 16 residues. V was pared by 7 bases and J by 10 bases, with 15 bases of the junction left unmatched.